This T cell receptor (beta chain) was sequenced for a study of T cells after posttransplantation cyclophosphamide. This CDR3 region has 13 residues. Trimming took 3 bases from V and 4 from J, leaving 7 bases between them. Germline V lookup: CDR1 SNHLY, CDR2 FYNNEI. Details on this clone: The antigen is unknown.

Study-wide results and caveats: Donor CD8+ memory clones often dominated recipient blood repertoires at later times. Recipient CMV seropositivity and CMV reactivation strongly tracked TRB clonality.

The data were produced by immunoSEQ multiplex PCR, yet TCRdb's version contains in-frame clones alone and is incomplete. The sample contains around 15,000 clones, approximately 81% of which appear only once. Control samples came 1 year after myeloablative marrow transplants with methotrexate plus calcineurin inhibitor. The chain uses TRBV2 and TRBJ2-1; D uncertain. The sequence was obtained from a female patient between 18 and 35 years old who received an allogeneic stem cell transplant from an unrelated donor, was CMV-positive, and had acute and chronic GVHD. Some T cells may be provided by the graft donor. The input for sequencing was PBMCs, taken after allogeneic stem cell transplant with calcineurin inhibitor and methotrexate. The CDR3 region has the DNA TGTGCCAGCAGTGATTCCGAGTACAATGAGCAGTTCTTC. Translating it yields CASSDSEYNEQFF.